This T cell receptor (beta chain) is drawn from a study of cytomegalovirus exposure and HLA in healthy donors. Study conclusions and caveats: The investigators catalogued 164 TCR beta chains as cytomegalovirus-associated.

This CDR3 is 15 amino acids long. J gave up 7 bases and V 2 bases, and 9 bases lay outside the gene matches. From germline, CDR1 is SGDLS and CDR2 YYNGEE. Primers included in the PCR were 60 Vbeta and 13 Jbeta primers. Some clones are missing from TCRdb's copy, which holds only in-frame ones; the method was immunoSEQ multiplex PCR. The sample records 100,000 or so clones, 65% to 85% being singletons. As regards this clone: Its antigen is as yet unknown.

The chain employs TRBV9 and TRBJ2-7; 10 positions agree with TRBD2. The TCR comes from a man younger than 35 in good health and CMV-seronegative. The material sequenced was PBMCs. CDR3 residues: CASSVVTSGVSEQYF. Here the CDR3 DNA reads TGTGCCAGCAGCGTTGTAACTAGCGGGGTATCGGAGCAGTACTTC.